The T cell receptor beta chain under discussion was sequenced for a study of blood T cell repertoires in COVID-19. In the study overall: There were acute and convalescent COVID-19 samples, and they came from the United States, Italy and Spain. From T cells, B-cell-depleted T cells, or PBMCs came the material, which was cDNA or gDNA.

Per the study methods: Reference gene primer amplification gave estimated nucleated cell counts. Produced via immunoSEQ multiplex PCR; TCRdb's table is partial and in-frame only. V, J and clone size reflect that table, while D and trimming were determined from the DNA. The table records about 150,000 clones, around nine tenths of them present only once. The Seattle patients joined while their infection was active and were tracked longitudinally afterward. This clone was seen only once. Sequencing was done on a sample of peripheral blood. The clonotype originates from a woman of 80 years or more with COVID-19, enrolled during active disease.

The CDR3 DNA follows: TGTGCCAGCAGTTTGGTCAGTACGGGGAGAAATCAGCCCCAGCATTTT. Protein product: CASSLVSTGRNQPQHF. The chain carries TRBV27 and TRBJ1-5; D uncertain. V dropped 3 bases and J dropped 4 bases, with 16 bases sitting between them. The CDR3 has 16 amino acids. Germline loops: CDR1 MNHEY, CDR2 SMNVEV (reference sequence).